Each of the 20 T cell receptor beta chains below was sequenced from the same sample in a study of a mutant IDH1 vaccine in newly diagnosed glioma. The time point: week 5, during vaccination. Each dose of the vaccine consisted of 300 ug of mutant IDH1 20-mer peptide, with topical imiquimod. Antigens for these TCRs are unknown. Produced via immunoSEQ multiplex PCR; TCRdb's table is partial and in-frame only. The sample consists of around 36,000 clones, roughly 92% of them appearing once. Sequenced here: PBMCs, sampled from a glioma patient whose treatment included an IDH1 peptide vaccine. The receptor source for this set is a man aged 50 to 59 with glioma.

The rearrangement links TRBV7-9 to TRBJ1-1; D unresolved. Germline CDR1 is SEHNR and CDR2 is FQNEAQ (reference sequence). The length of the CDR3 is 13 residues. V shed 1 base and J shed 5 bases, with 8 bases lying between them. CDR3 sequence reads: CASSLGDRTEAFF. The CDR3 DNA reads TGTGCCAGCAGCTTAGGGGATCGGACTGAAGCTTTCTTT.

CDR3 sequence (DNA): TGTGCCAGCAGCTTTTACTCTATGGGGGGGCACGGGAGTCAGCCCCAGCATTTT. The encoded protein is CASSFYSMGGHGSQPQHF. The rearrangement uses TRBV7-2 and TRBJ1-5; tentative D call: TRBD1 (6 bases). V was pared by 3 bases and J by 6 bases, with 24 bases between. The germline CDR1 and CDR2 sequences are SGHTA and FQGNSA. The length of the CDR3 is 18 residues.

The V and J genes are TRBV6-5 and TRBJ1-1; 7 nucleotides line up with TRBD1. The V gene's germline CDR1 is MNHEY and CDR2 SVGAGI. The CDR3 has 13 amino acids. The V segment lost 6 bases and the J segment 2 bases; nucleotides outside the gene matches: 3. CDR3 bases: TGTGCCAGCAGCCCAGGGGGAAACACTGAAGCTTTCTTT. Protein sequence: CASSPGGNTEAFF.

V and J are TRBV5-1 and TRBJ2-3; the D gene is possibly TRBD1 (6 bases). This CDR3 has 16 amino acids. Trimming pared 0 bases from V and 2 bases from J, leaving 13 bases between. The germline V gene encodes CDR1 SGHRS and CDR2 YFSETQ. For the CDR3, the DNA is TGCGCCAGCAGCTTGGCCATCAGGGGCCCCACAGATACGCAGTATTTT. Translated: CASSLAIRGPTDTQYF.

The J gene is TRBJ2-2, the V gene TRBV4-2; D possibly corresponds to TRBD2 (6 bases). Germline V gives CDR1 LGHNA, CDR2 YNFKEQ. The V end was cut by 5 bases, the J end by 1 base, with 20 bases between. The CDR3 spans 18 residues. CDR3 loop: CASSGPILGLKNTGELFF. CDR3 in DNA: TGTGCCAGCAGCGGACCTATTTTAGGACTAAAGAACACCGGGGAGCTGTTTTTT.

This clone is a singleton in its sample. The V gene is TRBV27, the J gene TRBJ1-3; D ambiguous. Germline-derived CDR1 and CDR2 are MNHEY and SMNVEV (reference sequence). Trimming pared 0 bases from V and 0 bases from J, leaving 3 bases between. The CDR3 length is 14 residues. CDR3 sequence (DNA): TGTGCCAGCAGTTTATCTGGCTCTGGAAACACCATATATTTT. Amino acid sequence: CASSLSGSGNTIYF.

The V and J genes are TRBV5-4 and TRBJ2-7, with D possibly matching TRBD2 (6 bases). The CDR3 sequence is 13 residues long. In germline, CDR1 is SGHNT, CDR2 YYREEE (reference sequence). V lost 5 bases, J lost 3 bases, and 12 bases lay in between. The CDR3 nucleotides read TGTGCCAGCAGACGGGAGCCACTCTACGAGCAGTACTTC. Translated: CASRREPLYEQYF.

The chain employs TRBV30 and TRBJ2-2, with D perhaps given as TRBD1 or TRBD2 (5 bases each). Germline CDR1 is GTSNPN and CDR2 is SVGIG (reference sequence). Trimming took 5 bases from V and 3 from J, leaving 22 bases between them. The CDR3 is 17 amino acids. The CDR3 sequence: CAWGGFSGLTYTGELFF. The CDR3, as DNA: TGTGCCTGGGGGGGTTTCTCAGGGTTGACTTACACCGGGGAGCTGTTTTTT.

V is TRBV30 and J is TRBJ2-3; D may be TRBD1 (6 bases). CDR3 size: 15 residues. With 2 bases removed from V and 1 base from J, the gap between germline ends came to 13 bases. The V gene's germline CDR1 is GTSNPN and CDR2 SVGIG (reference sequence). The CDR3 is CAWSLWTVGTDTQYF. The CDR3 DNA reads TGTGCCTGGAGTTTGTGGACAGTGGGCACAGATACGCAGTATTTT.

The CDR3 nucleotides read TGTGCCACCAGCAGATCCCCGGGAGCGGGGTCGAGGGGGGAGCTGTTTTTT. Translating it yields CATSRSPGAGSRGELFF. This chain joins TRBV15 and TRBJ2-2; TRBD2 agrees at 7 bases. V shed 2 bases and J 8 bases; nucleotides not matched to a gene: 14. The germline gives CDR1 LNHNV, CDR2 YYDKDF (reference sequence). CDR3 length: 17 residues.

The rearrangement uses TRBV11-2 and TRBJ1-4, with a tentative D call TRBD1 (5 bases). V was clipped by 5 bases and J by 0 bases, with 13 bases between them. CDR1 and CDR2 (germline): SGHAT, FQNNGV. The CDR3 length is 16 residues. The CDR3: CASSPRGGATNEKLFF. For the CDR3, the DNA is TGTGCCAGCAGCCCTCGGGGGGGGGCAACTAATGAAAAACTGTTTTTT.

V usage is TRBV9 and J usage is TRBJ1-3; a weak D match, TRBD1 (5 bases). CDR3 length: 13 residues. The V gene's germline CDR1 is SGDLS and CDR2 YYNGEE. V was pared by 4 bases and J by 3 bases, with 8 bases between. Here the CDR3 reads CASSTGVGNTIYF. The CDR3 region has the DNA TGTGCCAGCAGCACGGGGGTTGGAAACACCATATATTTT.

The V and J genes are TRBV4-2 and TRBJ1-5; D remains ambiguous. The CDR3 spans 13 residues. V lost 0 bases and J lost 6, with 6 bases in between. CDR1 and CDR2 from the germline V gene are LGHNA and YNFKEQ. The CDR3 region has the DNA TGTGCCAGCAGCCAAGAAGTGGGTCAGCCCCAGCATTTT. Translated, it gives CASSQEVGQPQHF.

V and J are TRBV19 and TRBJ1-5, with 7 bases aligning to TRBD1. V lost 1 base to trimming and J lost 0 bases; unmatched junction nucleotides: 6. CDR3 length equals 17 residues. Germline V CDR1 and CDR2: LNHDA, SQIVND (reference sequence). The CDR3 loop is CASSIGLQGYSNQPQHF. The CDR3 DNA reads as TGTGCCAGTAGTATAGGTCTACAGGGGTATAGCAATCAGCCCCAGCATTTT.

This rearrangement joins TRBV7-8 to TRBJ2-7; TRBD1 aligns across 9 bases. Germline V CDR1 and CDR2: SGHVS, FQNEAQ. Losses at the gene ends were 2 bases for V and 3 bases for J; bases not matched to a gene: 2. The CDR3 extends over 14 amino acids. CDR3 protein: CASSLLDRGYEQYF. DNA of the CDR3: TGTGCCAGCAGCTTATTGGACAGGGGCTACGAGCAGTACTTC. Looking up the rest from reference TRBV7-8 and TRBJ2-7 gives the full variable domain: GAGVSQSPRYKVAKRGQDVALRCDPISGHVSLFWYQQALGQGPEFLTYFQNEAQLDKSGLPSDRFFAERPEGSVSTLKIQRTQQEDSAVYLCASSLLDRGYEQYFGPGTRLTVT.

V usage is TRBV25-1 and J usage is TRBJ2-3; D is ambiguous. The germline V gene has CDR1 MGHDK and CDR2 SYGVNS. This CDR3 is 13 amino acids long. The V end was cut by 2 bases, the J end by 1 base, with 4 bases between. CDR3 nucleotides: TGTGCCAGCAGTGAAATCGGCACAGATACGCAGTATTTT. Its translation is CASSEIGTDTQYF.

V and J are TRBV30 and TRBJ1-2, with D possibly being TRBD1 (5 bases). The CDR3 totals 14 residues. Germline V gives CDR1 GTSNPN, CDR2 SVGIG (reference sequence). Trimming took 3 bases from V and 8 from J, leaving 19 bases between them. The CDR3 DNA reads as TGTGCCTGGAGATGGGCCTTTGCTGGGGGAGGCTACACCTTC. Encoded protein: CAWRWAFAGGGYTF.

V is TRBV5-1 and J is TRBJ1-1, with 10 bases fitting TRBD1. CDR3 length equals 16 residues. V lost 4 bases, J lost 4 bases, and 10 bases stayed unmatched. Germline V gene data show CDR1 as SGHRS and CDR2 as YFSETQ. The CDR3 is CASSNRDRGGGTEAFF. In nucleotides, the CDR3 is TGCGCCAGCAGCAACCGGGACAGGGGCGGAGGCACTGAAGCTTTCTTT.

This chain links TRBV19 with TRBJ1-1; TRBD1 agrees at 9 bases. The CDR3 length is 19 residues. V dropped 7 bases and J dropped 0; count of bases not matched to a gene: 18. Germline-derived CDR1 and CDR2 are LNHDA and SQIVND (reference sequence). For the CDR3, the DNA is TGTGCCAGTACTACCCCCCCAGCGCGGACAGGGGCTTTGAACACTGAAGCTTTCTTT. Its translation: CASTTPPARTGALNTEAFF.

This chain links TRBV27 with TRBJ1-5; 7 bases are a match to TRBD1. This CDR3 is built from 14 residues. Germline V lookup: CDR1 MNHEY, CDR2 SMNVEV (reference sequence). After removal of 6 bases from V and 1 base from J, the junction contained 3 bases not matched to a gene. Here the CDR3 reads CASSQGGSNQPQHF. CDR3 DNA sequence: TGTGCCAGCAGCCAGGGGGGGAGCAATCAGCCCCAGCATTTT.